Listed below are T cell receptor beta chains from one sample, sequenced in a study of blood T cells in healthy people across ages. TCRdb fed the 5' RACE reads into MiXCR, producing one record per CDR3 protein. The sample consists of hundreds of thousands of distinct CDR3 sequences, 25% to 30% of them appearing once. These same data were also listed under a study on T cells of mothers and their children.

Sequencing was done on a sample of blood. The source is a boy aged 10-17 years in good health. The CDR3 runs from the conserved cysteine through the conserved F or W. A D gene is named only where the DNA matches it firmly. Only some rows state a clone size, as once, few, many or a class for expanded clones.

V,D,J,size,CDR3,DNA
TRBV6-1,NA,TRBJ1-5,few,CASSESRNQPQHF,TGTGCCAGCAGTGAATCCCGCAATCAGCCCCAGCATTTT
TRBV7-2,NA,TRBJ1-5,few,CASSFWHRNQPQHF,TGTGCCAGCAGCTTCTGGCACCGCAATCAGCCCCAGCATTTT
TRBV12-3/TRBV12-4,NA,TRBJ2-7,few,CASSFGLPTSYEQYF,TGTGCCAGCAGTTTTGGATTACCCACTTCCTACGAGCAGTACTTC
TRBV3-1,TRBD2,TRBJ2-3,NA,CASSRGTSGGTQYF,TGTGCCAGCAGCAGAGGGACTAGCGGAGGTACGCAGTATTTT
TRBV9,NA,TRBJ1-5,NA,CASSVSGSHNQPQHF,TGTGCCAGCAGCGTATCGGGGAGTCATAATCAGCCCCAGCATTTT
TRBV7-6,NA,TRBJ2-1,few,CASRNAGLASNEQFF,TGTGCCAGCAGAAACGCGGGGCTAGCCTCCAATGAGCAGTTCTTC
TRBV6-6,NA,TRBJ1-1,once,CASSPIKNTEAFF,TGTGCCAGCAGTCCGATCAAGAACACTGAAGCTTTCTTT
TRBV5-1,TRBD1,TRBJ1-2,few,CASSLGDREFTDYYGYTF,TGCGCCAGCAGCCTGGGGGACAGGGAGTTTACGGACTACTATGGCTACACCTTC
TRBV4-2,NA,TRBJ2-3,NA,CASSQEVSGTTTDTQYF,TGTGCCAGCAGCCAAGAAGTCAGTGGGACCACCACAGATACGCAGTATTTT
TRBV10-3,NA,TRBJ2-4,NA,CAISELGNIQYF,TGTGCCATCAGTGAGTTGGGAAACATTCAGTACTTC
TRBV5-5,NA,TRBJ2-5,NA,CVSSLGPEGVETQYF,TGTGTCAGCAGCTTGGGGCCCGAGGGGGTTGAGACCCAGTACTTC
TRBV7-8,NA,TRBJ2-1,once,CASSSKMEGNPYNEQFF,TGTGCCAGCAGCTCGAAAATGGAGGGCAATCCCTACAATGAGCAGTTCTTC
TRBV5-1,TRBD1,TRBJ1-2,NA,CASSLVPGTGQGNYGYTF,TGCGCCAGCAGCTTGGTGCCTGGTACGGGACAGGGAAACTATGGCTACACCTTC
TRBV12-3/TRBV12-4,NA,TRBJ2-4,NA,CASSPGLKNIQYF,TGTGCCAGCAGTCCCGGTCTCAAAAACATTCAGTACTTC
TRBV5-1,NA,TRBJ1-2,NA,CASSEAEREYGCTF,TGCGCCAGCAGCGAGGCAGAACGGGAATATGGCTGCACCTTC
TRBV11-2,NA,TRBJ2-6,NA,CASSLGTLRPSGANVLTF,TGTGCCAGCAGCTTAGGGACCCTACGGCCCTCTGGGGCCAACGTCCTGACTTTC
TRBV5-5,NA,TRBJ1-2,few,CASSRFPGSLGYTF,TGTGCCAGCAGCCGTTTTCCCGGGAGTTTAGGCTACACCTTC
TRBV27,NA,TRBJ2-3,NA,CASSGRAAHRDTQYF,TGTGCCAGCAGTGGTAGGGCGGCCCACAGGGATACGCAGTATTTT
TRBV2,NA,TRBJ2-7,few,CASIPTQGSYEQYF,TGTGCCAGCATACCGACCCAGGGGTCCTACGAGCAGTACTTC
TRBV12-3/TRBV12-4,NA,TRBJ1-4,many,CASSPAGSTNEKLFF,TGTGCCAGCAGTCCCGCCGGGTCAACTAATGAAAAACTGTTTTTT
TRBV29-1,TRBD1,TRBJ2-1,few,CSVLGGLEVPNEQFF,TGCAGCGTTTTAGGGGGCCTCGAAGTCCCCAATGAGCAGTTCTTC
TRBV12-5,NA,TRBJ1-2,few,CASGFGGSYGYTF,TGTGCTAGTGGTTTCGGGGGAAGCTATGGCTACACCTTC
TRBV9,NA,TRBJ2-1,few,CASSVGEATYNEQFF,TGTGCCAGCAGCGTAGGAGAAGCGACCTACAATGAGCAGTTCTTC
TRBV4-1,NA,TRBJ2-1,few,CASSQWGTTYNEQFF,TGCGCCAGCAGCCAGTGGGGGACGACCTACAATGAGCAGTTCTTC
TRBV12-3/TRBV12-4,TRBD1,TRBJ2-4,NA,CASSRGQGMNIQYF,TGTGCCAGCAGTAGGGGACAGGGGATGAACATTCAGTACTTC
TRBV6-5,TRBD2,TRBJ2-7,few,CASRIAGHLYEQYF,TGTGCCAGCAGAATAGCGGGGCACCTCTACGAGCAGTACTTC
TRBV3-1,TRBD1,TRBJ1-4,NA,CASSPADRVEKLFF,TGTGCCAGCAGCCCAGCGGACAGGGTTGAAAAACTGTTTTTT
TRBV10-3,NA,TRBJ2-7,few,CAISETAHYEQYF,TGTGCCATCAGTGAGACTGCCCACTACGAGCAGTACTTC
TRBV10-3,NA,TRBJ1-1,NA,CAINRAENTEAFF,TGTGCCATCAACAGGGCTGAGAACACTGAAGCTTTCTTT
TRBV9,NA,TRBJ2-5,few,CASSLRDRKNPGETQYF,TGTGCCAGCAGCCTTCGTGACAGGAAGAACCCCGGGGAGACCCAGTACTTC
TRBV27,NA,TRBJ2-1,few,CASSLYDSLNEQFF,TGTGCCAGCAGTTTATATGACAGCCTCAATGAGCAGTTCTTC
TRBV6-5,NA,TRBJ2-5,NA,CASSQRAHQETQYF,TGTGCCAGCAGTCAGCGGGCACACCAAGAGACCCAGTACTTC
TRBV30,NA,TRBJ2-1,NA,CAWSRGRGRFF,TGTGCCTGGAGTCGAGGCAGGGGTCGGTTCTTC
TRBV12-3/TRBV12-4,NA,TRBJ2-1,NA,CASSLVVLDEQFF,TGTGCCAGCAGTTTAGTAGTTTTGGATGAGCAGTTCTTC
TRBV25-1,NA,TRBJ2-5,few,CASSDLGRLLGETQYF,TGTGCCAGCAGTGACCTGGGACGTCTCCTTGGGGAGACCCAGTACTTC